A single count supports the clone carrying this TCR beta chain. The antigen remains unidentified. Sampled while nominally healthy, donors likely had unrecorded immune exposures. The data were taken from a study of cytomegalovirus exposure and HLA in healthy donors. General observations from the study: Immune exposure information comprised only CMV serostatus.

Germline V gene sequence: CDR1 KGHSH, CDR2 LQKENI. This CDR3 has 16 residues. J gave up 6 bases and V 0 bases, and 7 bases lay outside the gene matches. Amplification used 60 Vbeta primers and 13 Jbeta primers. TCRdb's table, derived via immunoSEQ multiplex PCR, lists solely in-frame clones and lacks some. The sample includes some 150,000 clones, more than 70% of them seen just once. This sequence was found in a man aged 35 to 55 in good health and CMV-seronegative. Sequenced input: PBMCs. The chain couples TRBV18 to TRBJ2-1, with 8 bases matching TRBD1. The CDR3 DNA is TGTGCCAGCTCACCACCCGGACAGGGAGGTTCCAATGAGCAGTTCTTC. This translates into CASSPPGQGGSNEQFF.